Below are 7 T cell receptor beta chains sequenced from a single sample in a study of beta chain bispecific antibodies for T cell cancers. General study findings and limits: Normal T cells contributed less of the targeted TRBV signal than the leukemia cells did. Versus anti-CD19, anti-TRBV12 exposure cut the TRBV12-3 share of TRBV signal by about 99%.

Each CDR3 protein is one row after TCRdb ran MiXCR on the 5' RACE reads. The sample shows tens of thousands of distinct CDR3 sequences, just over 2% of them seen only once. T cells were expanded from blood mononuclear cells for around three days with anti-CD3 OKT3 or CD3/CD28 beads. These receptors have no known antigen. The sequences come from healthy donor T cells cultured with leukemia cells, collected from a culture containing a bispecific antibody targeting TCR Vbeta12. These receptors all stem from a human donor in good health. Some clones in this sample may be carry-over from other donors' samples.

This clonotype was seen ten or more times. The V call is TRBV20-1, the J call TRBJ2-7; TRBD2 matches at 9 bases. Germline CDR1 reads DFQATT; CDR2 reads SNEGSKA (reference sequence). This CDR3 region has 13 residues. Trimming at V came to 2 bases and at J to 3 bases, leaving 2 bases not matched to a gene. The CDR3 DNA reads TGCAGTGCTAGAAATAGCGGGGGCTACGAGCAGTACTTC. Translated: CSARNSGGYEQYF.

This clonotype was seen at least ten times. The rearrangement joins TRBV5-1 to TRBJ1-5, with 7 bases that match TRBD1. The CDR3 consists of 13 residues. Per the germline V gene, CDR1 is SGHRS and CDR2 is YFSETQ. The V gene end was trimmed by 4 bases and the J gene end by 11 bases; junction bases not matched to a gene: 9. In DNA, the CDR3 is TGCGCCAGCAGCCCGACAGGGTTGGAAACCCAGCATTTT. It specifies CASSPTGLETQHF. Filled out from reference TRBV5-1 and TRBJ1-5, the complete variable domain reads KAGVTQTPRYLIKTRGQQVTLSCSPISGHRSVSWYQQTPGQGLQFLFEYFSETQRNKGNFPGRFSGRQFSNSRSEMNVSTLELGDSALYLCASSPTGLETQHFGDGTRLSIL.

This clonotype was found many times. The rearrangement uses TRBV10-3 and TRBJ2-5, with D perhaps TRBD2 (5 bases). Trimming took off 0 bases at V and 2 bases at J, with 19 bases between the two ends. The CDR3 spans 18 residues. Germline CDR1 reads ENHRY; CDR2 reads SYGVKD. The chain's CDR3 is CAISESIYPGSNQETQYF. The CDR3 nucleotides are TGTGCCATCAGTGAGTCAATTTACCCGGGGTCCAATCAAGAGACCCAGTACTTC.

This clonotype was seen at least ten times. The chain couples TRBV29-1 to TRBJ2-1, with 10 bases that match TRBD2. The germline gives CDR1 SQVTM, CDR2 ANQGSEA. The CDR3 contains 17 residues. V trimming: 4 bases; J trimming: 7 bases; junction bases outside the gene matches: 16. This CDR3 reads CSVVGTSGAMMGNEQFF. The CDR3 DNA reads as TGCAGCGTTGTAGGTACTAGCGGGGCGATGATGGGGAATGAGCAGTTCTTC.

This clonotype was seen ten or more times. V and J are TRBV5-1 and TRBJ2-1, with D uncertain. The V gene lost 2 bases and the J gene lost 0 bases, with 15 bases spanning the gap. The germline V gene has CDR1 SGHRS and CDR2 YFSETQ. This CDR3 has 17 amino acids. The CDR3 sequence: CASSFLGMATSYNEQFF. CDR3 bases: TGCGCCAGCAGCTTTCTAGGGATGGCGACCTCCTACAATGAGCAGTTCTTC.

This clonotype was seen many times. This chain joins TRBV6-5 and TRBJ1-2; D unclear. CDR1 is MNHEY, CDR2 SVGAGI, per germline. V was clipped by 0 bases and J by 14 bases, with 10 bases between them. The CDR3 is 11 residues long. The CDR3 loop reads CASSYSTDETF. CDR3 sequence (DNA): TGTGCCAGCAGTTACTCGACGGACGAAACCTTC.

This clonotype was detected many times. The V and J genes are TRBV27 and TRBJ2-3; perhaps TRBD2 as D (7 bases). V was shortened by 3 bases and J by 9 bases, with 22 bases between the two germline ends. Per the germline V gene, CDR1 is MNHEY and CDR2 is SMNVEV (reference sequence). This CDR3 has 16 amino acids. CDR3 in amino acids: CASSFREGGPLETQYF. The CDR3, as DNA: TGTGCCAGCAGTTTTAGAGAGGGGGGGCCGTTGGAAACGCAGTATTTT.